The 21 T cell receptor beta chains listed next were all sequenced from one sample in a study of blood T cell repertoires in COVID-19. Assay: immunoSEQ multiplex PCR; the TCRdb copy retains only in-frame clones and omits some. This sample carries fewer than 250,000 clones, roughly 82% of them seen once, and the ten largest clones take around 4.7%. What was sequenced was peripheral blood. Source of these receptors: a woman aged 70 to 79 with acute or convalescent COVID-19.

The chain combines TRBV10-3 with TRBJ2-2, with D perhaps matching TRBD1 (5 bases). This CDR3 is 15 amino acids long. The V end was cut by 4 bases, the J end by 4 bases, with 13 bases between. Germline CDR1 reads ENHRY; CDR2 reads SYGVKD. The CDR3 DNA reads as TGTGCCATCAGTGGTCCCTCAGGGCCCACCGGGGAGCTGTTTTTT. This sequence encodes CAISGPSGPTGELFF.

J is TRBJ2-1 and V is TRBV5-4, with TRBD1 matching over 8 bases. J gave up 5 bases and V 4 bases, and 11 bases lay outside the gene matches. Germline values: CDR1 SGHNT, CDR2 YYREEE (reference sequence). The CDR3 runs 16 residues. The CDR3 DNA reads TGTGCCAGCAGCCTCCCCCCGGGACAGGTTAACAATGAGCAGTTCTTC. Translation gives CASSLPPGQVNNEQFF.

This chain links TRBV4-2 with TRBJ1-2, with 11 bases identical to TRBD1. Germline loops: CDR1 LGHNA, CDR2 YNFKEQ. J lost 6 bases, V lost 0 bases, and 12 bases had no gene match. The CDR3 runs 18 residues. This CDR3 reads CASSQEGGTGGFINGYTF. CDR3 DNA: TGTGCCAGCAGCCAAGAAGGAGGGACAGGGGGTTTTATAAATGGCTACACCTTC.

The CDR3 protein is CSAAWGDYGYTF. In DNA, the CDR3 is TGCAGCGCCGCCTGGGGGGATTATGGCTACACCTTC. J is TRBJ1-2 and V is TRBV29-1; perhaps TRBD1 as D (5 bases). The V end lost 7 bases, the J end lost 5 bases, and 14 bases lay between the germline ends. The CDR3 runs 12 residues. Germline loops: CDR1 SQVTM, CDR2 ANQGSEA.

The V call is TRBV5-4, the J call TRBJ2-5; tentative D call: TRBD1 (6 bases). The germline gives CDR1 SGHNT, CDR2 YYREEE (reference sequence). V lost 1 base to trimming and J lost 5 bases, with 9 bases between them. This CDR3 has 13 amino acids. CDR3 loop: CASSLQGGETQYF. The CDR3 bases are TGTGCCAGCAGCTTGCAAGGGGGTGAGACCCAGTACTTC.

In this sample, this clone turned up once. V usage is TRBV7-9 and J usage is TRBJ1-1, with D uncertain. Germline assignment: CDR1 SEHNR and CDR2 FQNEAQ (reference sequence). V was cut by 1 base and J by 6 bases, with 6 bases left in between. The CDR3 length is 12 residues. The CDR3 bases are TGTGCCAGCAGCTTAGGCGTATCTGAAGCTTTCTTT. This gives the protein CASSLGVSEAFF.

This chain uses TRBV7-7 with TRBJ2-5; a weak D match, TRBD2 (6 bases). V was trimmed by 5 bases and J by 5 bases, leaving 12 bases between them. The CDR3 is 13 amino acids. The germline V gene encodes CDR1 SSHAT and CDR2 FNYEAQ (reference sequence). The CDR3 region is CASSEGLRETQYF. The CDR3 DNA is TGTGCCAGCAGCGAGGGACTGAGGGAGACCCAGTACTTC.

The chain is built from TRBV4-2 and TRBJ2-3; D may be TRBD1 (6 bases). V was clipped by 6 bases and J by 6 bases, with 13 bases between them. The CDR3 runs 13 residues. The germline V gene encodes CDR1 LGHNA and CDR2 YNFKEQ. The CDR3 coding sequence is TGTGCCAGCAGGCAACAACAGGGCGATACGCAGTATTTT. It encodes CASRQQQGDTQYF.

CDR3 loop: CASSVERTGGGYGYTF. As DNA, the CDR3 is TGTGCCAGCAGCGTAGAAAGGACAGGGGGAGGCTATGGCTACACCTTC. The gene calls are TRBV9 and TRBJ1-2, with 10 bases fitting TRBD1. Losses at the gene ends were 0 bases for V and 4 bases for J; bases not matched to a gene: 6. Germline lookup yields CDR1 SGDLS and CDR2 YYNGEE. The CDR3 is 16 amino acids. The variable domain in full, completed from reference TRBV9 and TRBJ1-2, reads DSGVTQTPKHLITATGQRVTLRCSPRSGDLSVYWYQQSLDQGLQFLIQYYNGEERAKGNILERFSAQQFPDLHSELNLSSLELGDSALYFCASSVERTGGGYGYTFGSGTRLTVV.

The chain joins TRBV5-4 to TRBJ2-5, with TRBD2 matching over 7 bases. Germline V lookup: CDR1 SGHNT, CDR2 YYREEE (reference sequence). Losses at the gene ends were 0 bases for V and 3 bases for J; bases not matched to a gene: 5. The length of the CDR3 is 15 residues. CDR3 coding DNA: TGTGCCAGCAGCTTGGCGTCTCTAGCGGAAGAGACCCAGTACTTC. It specifies CASSLASLAEETQYF.

This chain's CDR3 is CASSFRGKEKLFF. The CDR3 region has the DNA TGTGCCAGCAGCTTCAGGGGAAAGGAAAAACTGTTTTTT. The chain uses TRBV7-8 and TRBJ1-4, with a tentative D call TRBD1 (6 bases). Trimming cost V 3 bases and J 8 bases, with 10 bases left between them. There are 13 residues in the CDR3. Per germline, CDR1 SGHVS and CDR2 FQNEAQ.

This rearrangement joins TRBV6-5 to TRBJ1-5; D unclear. CDR3 length: 14 residues. Trimming took off 6 bases at V and 3 bases at J, with 12 bases between the two ends. CDR1 and CDR2 from the germline V gene are MNHEY and SVGAGI. The CDR3 loop reads CASSPSGNNQPQHF. CDR3 in DNA: TGTGCCAGCAGCCCGTCGGGGAACAATCAGCCCCAGCATTTT.

This sequence joins TRBV28 and TRBJ1-2; D is perhaps TRBD1 (6 bases). Germline V gene data show CDR1 as MDHEN and CDR2 as SYDVKM. Trimming removed 5 bases at V and 8 bases at J, with 15 bases between. CDR3 length: 13 residues. DNA of the CDR3: TGTGCCAGCAGTATTGAGACAGGAAACGGCTACACCTTC. Its protein product is CASSIETGNGYTF.

The chain employs TRBV7-2 and TRBJ1-6; D is unresolved. Germline CDR1 is SGHTA and CDR2 is FQGNSA. The CDR3 covers 13 residues. Trimming took off 4 bases at V and 8 bases at J, with 9 bases between the two ends. DNA for the CDR3: TGTGCCAGCAGCTCCTGGGAGGATTCACCCCTCCACTTT. Protein sequence: CASSSWEDSPLHF.

The CDR3 here is CASSLAGGPYNEQFF. In DNA, the CDR3 is TGTGCCAGCAGCCTAGCGGGGGGACCCTACAATGAGCAGTTCTTC. The rearrangement joins TRBV14 to TRBJ2-1; 10 nucleotides match TRBD2. The CDR3 is 15 residues long. Germline CDR1 and CDR2: SGHDN and FVKESK. The V and J ends lost 4 bases and 2 bases, in that order; junction bases with no gene match: 2.

V is TRBV20-1 and J is TRBJ2-1; the D is unclear. V was clipped by 3 bases and J by 8 bases, with 8 bases between them. The CDR3 has 11 amino acids. Germline V gives CDR1 DFQATT, CDR2 SNEGSKA (reference sequence). The CDR3, as DNA: TGCAGTGCTAGTGTAATCCATGAGCAGTTCTTC. Translation gives CSASVIHEQFF.

In its sample, this clone was seen a few times. The chain couples TRBV4-2 to TRBJ2-5, with D tentatively TRBD2 (6 bases). The V gene lost 0 bases and the J gene lost 2 bases, with 22 bases spanning the gap. Germline V gene data show CDR1 as LGHNA and CDR2 as YNFKEQ. The length of the CDR3 is 19 residues. CDR3 sequence: CASSQDWDLNLGPQETQYF. CDR3 sequence (DNA): TGTGCCAGCAGCCAAGATTGGGACTTAAACTTGGGGCCGCAAGAGACCCAGTACTTC.

This rearrangement joins TRBV12-3 or TRBV12-4 to TRBJ1-2; D remains unclear. Trimming cost V 3 bases and J 3 bases, with 8 bases left between them. The CDR3 totals 13 residues. For the CDR3, the DNA is TGTGCCAGCAGTTTCGGCGGGCACTATGGCTACACCTTC. Translating gives CASSFGGHYGYTF.

The V call is TRBV5-6, the J call TRBJ1-4; 8 bases map to TRBD1. Germline CDR1 is SGHDT and CDR2 is YYEEEE. J lost 7 bases, V lost 0 bases, and 5 bases had no gene match. This CDR3 is 15 amino acids long. The CDR3 DNA reads TGTGCCAGCAGCTTGGGACAGGGGCTTGGTGAAAAACTGTTTTTT. Translation: CASSLGQGLGEKLFF.

This chain uses TRBV19 with TRBJ1-2, with 8 positions matching TRBD1. The V segment lost 0 bases and the J segment 8 bases; nucleotides outside the gene matches: 11. CDR1 LNHDA and CDR2 SQIVND come from the germline V gene (reference sequence). CDR3 length: 16 amino acids. For the CDR3, the DNA is TGTGCCAGTAGTATAGATGGCGGACAGGGAAGGAACGGCTACACCTTC. Amino acids: CASSIDGGQGRNGYTF.

The chain links TRBV9 to TRBJ2-2; 7 positions agree with TRBD1. The J segment lost 2 bases and the V segment lost 5 bases, leaving 6 bases of the junction unmatched. This CDR3 has 15 amino acids. Germline V gene lookup returns CDR1 SGDLS and CDR2 YYNGEE. CDR3 amino acids: CASSSEGANTGELFF. The CDR3, as DNA: TGTGCCAGCAGTTCCGAGGGGGCCAACACCGGGGAGCTGTTTTTT.